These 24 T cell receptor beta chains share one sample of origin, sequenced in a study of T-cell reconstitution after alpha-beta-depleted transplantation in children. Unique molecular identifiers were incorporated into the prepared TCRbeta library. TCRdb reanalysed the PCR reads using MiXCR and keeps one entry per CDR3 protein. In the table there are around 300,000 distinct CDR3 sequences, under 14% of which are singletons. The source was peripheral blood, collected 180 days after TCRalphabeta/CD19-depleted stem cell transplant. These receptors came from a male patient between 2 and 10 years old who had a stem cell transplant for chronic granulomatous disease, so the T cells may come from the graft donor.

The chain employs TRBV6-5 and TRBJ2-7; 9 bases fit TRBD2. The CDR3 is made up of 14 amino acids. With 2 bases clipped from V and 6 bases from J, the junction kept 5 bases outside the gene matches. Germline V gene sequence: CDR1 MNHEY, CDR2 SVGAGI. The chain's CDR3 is CASSYTSGLGEQYF. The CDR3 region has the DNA TGTGCCAGCAGTTACACTAGCGGGTTAGGCGAGCAGTACTTC.

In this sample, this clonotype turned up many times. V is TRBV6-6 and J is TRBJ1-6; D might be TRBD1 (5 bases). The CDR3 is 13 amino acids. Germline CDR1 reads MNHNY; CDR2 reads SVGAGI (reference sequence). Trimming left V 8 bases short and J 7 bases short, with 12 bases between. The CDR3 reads CASDSGRNSPLHF. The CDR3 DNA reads TGTGCCAGCGATTCAGGGAGGAATTCACCCCTCCACTTT.

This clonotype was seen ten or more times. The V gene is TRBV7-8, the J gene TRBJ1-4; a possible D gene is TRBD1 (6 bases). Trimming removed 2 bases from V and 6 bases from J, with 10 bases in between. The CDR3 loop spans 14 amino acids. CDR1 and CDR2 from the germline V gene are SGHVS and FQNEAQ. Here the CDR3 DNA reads TGTGCCAGCAGCTTATGGGCAGGGGATGAAAAACTGTTTTTT. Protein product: CASSLWAGDEKLFF. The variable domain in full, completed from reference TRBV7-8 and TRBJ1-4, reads GAGVSQSPRYKVAKRGQDVALRCDPISGHVSLFWYQQALGQGPEFLTYFQNEAQLDKSGLPSDRFFAERPEGSVSTLKIQRTQQEDSAVYLCASSLWAGDEKLFFGSGTQLSVL.

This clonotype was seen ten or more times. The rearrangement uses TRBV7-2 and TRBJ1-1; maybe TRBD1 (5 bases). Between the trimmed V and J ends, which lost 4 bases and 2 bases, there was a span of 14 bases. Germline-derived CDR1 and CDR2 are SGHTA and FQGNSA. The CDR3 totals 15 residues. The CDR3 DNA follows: TGTGCCAGCAGCTCCCAAGGGACCCTCAACACTGAAGCTTTCTTT. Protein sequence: CASSSQGTLNTEAFF.

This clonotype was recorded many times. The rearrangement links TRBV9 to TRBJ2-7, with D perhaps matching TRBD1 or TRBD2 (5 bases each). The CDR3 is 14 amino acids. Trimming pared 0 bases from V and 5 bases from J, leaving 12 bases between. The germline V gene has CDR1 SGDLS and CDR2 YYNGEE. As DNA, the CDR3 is TGTGCCAGCAGCGTAGGCACGGGGACCCACGAGCAGTACTTC. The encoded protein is CASSVGTGTHEQYF.

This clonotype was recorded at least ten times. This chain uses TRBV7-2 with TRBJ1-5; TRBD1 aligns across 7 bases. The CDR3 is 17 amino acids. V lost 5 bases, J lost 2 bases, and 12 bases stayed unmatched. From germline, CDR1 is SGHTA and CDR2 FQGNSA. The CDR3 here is CASSPSGAGGGNQPQHF. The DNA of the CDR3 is TGTGCCAGCAGCCCTAGCGGTGCAGGGGGAGGCAATCAGCCCCAGCATTTT.

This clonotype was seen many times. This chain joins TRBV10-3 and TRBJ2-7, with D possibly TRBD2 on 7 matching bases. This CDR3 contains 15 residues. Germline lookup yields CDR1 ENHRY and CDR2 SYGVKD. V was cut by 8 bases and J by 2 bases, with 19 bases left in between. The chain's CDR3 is CAIGGGGGLAYEQYF. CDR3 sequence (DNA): TGTGCCATCGGCGGGGGCGGAGGACTGGCCTACGAGCAGTACTTC.

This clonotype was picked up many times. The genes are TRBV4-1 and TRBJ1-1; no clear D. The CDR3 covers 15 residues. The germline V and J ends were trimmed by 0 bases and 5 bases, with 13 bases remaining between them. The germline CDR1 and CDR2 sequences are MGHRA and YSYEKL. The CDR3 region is CASSQEGKRGTEAFF. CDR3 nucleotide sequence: TGCGCCAGCAGCCAAGAGGGGAAGAGAGGTACTGAAGCTTTCTTT.

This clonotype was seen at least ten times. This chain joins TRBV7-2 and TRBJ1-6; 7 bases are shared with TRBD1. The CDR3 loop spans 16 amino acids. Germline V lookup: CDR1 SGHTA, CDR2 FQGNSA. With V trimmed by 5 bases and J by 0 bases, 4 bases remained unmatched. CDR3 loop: CASSEHRGSYNSPLHF. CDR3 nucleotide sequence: TGTGCCAGCAGCGAACACAGGGGCTCCTATAATTCACCCCTCCACTTT.

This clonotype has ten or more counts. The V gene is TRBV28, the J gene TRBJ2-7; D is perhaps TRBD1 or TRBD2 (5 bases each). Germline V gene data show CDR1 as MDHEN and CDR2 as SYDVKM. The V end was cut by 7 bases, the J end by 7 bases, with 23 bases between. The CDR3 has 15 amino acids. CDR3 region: CASKIRGPNQWEQYF. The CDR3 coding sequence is TGTGCCAGCAAGATTCGGGGACCGAACCAATGGGAGCAGTACTTC. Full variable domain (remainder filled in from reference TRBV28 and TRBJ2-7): DVKVTQSSRYLVKRTGEKVFLECVQDMDHENMFWYRQDPGLGLRLIYFSYDVKMKEKGDIPEGYSVSREKKERFSLILESASTNQTSMYLCASKIRGPNQWEQYFGPGTRLTVT.

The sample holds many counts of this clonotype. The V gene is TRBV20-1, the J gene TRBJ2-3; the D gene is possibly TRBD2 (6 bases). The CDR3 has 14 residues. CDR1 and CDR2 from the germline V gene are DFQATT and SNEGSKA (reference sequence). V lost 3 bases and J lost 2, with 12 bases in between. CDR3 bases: TGCAGTGCTAGTTGGGGGAGGATCACAGATACGCAGTATTTT. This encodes CSASWGRITDTQYF.

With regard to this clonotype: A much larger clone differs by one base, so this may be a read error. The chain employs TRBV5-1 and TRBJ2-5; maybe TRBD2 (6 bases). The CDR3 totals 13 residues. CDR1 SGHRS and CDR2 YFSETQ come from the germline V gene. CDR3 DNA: TGCACCAGCAGCTTGCCGGGACTAGAGACCCAGTACTTC. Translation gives CTSSLPGLETQYF.

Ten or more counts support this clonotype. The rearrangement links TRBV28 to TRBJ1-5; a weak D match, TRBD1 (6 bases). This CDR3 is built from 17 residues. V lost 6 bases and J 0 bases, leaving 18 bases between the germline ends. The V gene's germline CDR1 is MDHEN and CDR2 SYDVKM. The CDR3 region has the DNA TGTGCCAGCAGACAGGGACGAATCTCCCTTAGCAATCAGCCCCAGCATTTT. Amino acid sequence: CASRQGRISLSNQPQHF.

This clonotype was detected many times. Here the CDR3 reads CASSPIPGNYNSPLHF. The DNA of the CDR3 is TGTGCCAGCTCACCTATTCCGGGAAACTATAATTCACCCCTCCACTTT. The V gene is TRBV18, the J gene TRBJ1-6; D unclear. The CDR3 length is 16 residues. Trimming cost V 3 bases and J 3 bases, with 12 bases left between them. CDR1 is KGHSH and CDR2 is LQKENI in the germline V gene.

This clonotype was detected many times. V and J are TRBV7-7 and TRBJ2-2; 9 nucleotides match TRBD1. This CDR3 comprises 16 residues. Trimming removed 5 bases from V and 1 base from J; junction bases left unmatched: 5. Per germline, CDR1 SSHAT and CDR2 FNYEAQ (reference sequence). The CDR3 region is CASSRTGGRNTGELFF. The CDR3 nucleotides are TGTGCCAGCAGCCGCACAGGGGGCCGGAACACCGGGGAGCTGTTTTTT. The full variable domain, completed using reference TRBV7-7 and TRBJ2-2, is GAGVSQSPRYKVTKRGQDVTLRCDPISSHATLYWYQQALGQGPEFLTYFNYEAQPDKSGLPSDRFSAERPEGSISTLTIQRTEQRDSAMYRCASSRTGGRNTGELFFGEGSRLTVL.

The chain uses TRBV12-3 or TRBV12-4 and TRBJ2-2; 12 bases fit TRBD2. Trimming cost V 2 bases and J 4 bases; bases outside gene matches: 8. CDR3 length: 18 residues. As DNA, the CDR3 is TGTGCCAGCAGTTTAAAGGCTCGGGGACTAGCGGGCACCGGGGAGCTGTTTTTT. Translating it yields CASSLKARGLAGTGELFF.

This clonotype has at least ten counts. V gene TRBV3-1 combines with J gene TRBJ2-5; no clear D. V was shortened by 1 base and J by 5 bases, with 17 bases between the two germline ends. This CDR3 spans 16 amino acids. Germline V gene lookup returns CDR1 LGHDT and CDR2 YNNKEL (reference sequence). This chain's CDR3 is CASSQGSGRSGETQYF. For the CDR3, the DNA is TGTGCCAGCAGCCAAGGAAGTGGGCGCTCCGGGGAGACCCAGTACTTC.

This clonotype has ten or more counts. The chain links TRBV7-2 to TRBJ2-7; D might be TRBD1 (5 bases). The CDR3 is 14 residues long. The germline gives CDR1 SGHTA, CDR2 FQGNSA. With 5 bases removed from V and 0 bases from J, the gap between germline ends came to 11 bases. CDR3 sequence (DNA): TGTGCCAGCAGCCCCCGACAGCCCTCCTACGAGCAGTACTTC. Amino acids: CASSPRQPSYEQYF.

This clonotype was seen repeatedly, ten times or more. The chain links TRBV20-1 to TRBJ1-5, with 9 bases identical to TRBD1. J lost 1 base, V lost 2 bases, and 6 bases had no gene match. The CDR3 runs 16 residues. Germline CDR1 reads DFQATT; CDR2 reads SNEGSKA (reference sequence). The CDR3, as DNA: TGCAGTGCTAGAACCATAGGACAGGGGAGCAATCAGCCCCAGCATTTT. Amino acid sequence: CSARTIGQGSNQPQHF.

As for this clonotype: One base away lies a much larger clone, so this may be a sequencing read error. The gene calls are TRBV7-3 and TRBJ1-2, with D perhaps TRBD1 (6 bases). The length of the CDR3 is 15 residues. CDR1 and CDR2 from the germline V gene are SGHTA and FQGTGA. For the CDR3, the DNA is TGTGCCAGCGGCTTAACAGGGAAGCGCGACTATGGCTACACCTTC. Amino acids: CASGLTGKRDYGYTF.

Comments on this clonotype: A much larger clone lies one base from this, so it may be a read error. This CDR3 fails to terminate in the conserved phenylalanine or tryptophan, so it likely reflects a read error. The CDR3 reads CASSPGLHTGELFL. The CDR3 bases are TGTGCCAGCTCACCGGGGCTCCACACCGGGGAGCTGTTTTTA. V and J are TRBV18 and TRBJ2-2, with D possibly being TRBD1 (5 bases). The CDR3 runs 14 residues. V was cut by 3 bases and J by 3 bases, with 8 bases left in between. CDR1 and CDR2 (germline): KGHSH, LQKENI.

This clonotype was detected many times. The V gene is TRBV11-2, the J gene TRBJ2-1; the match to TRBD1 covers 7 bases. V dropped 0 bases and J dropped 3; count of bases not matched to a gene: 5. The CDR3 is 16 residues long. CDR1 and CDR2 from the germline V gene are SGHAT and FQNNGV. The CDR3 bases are TGTGCCAGCAGCTTAGACACGGACAGGAGCTACAATGAGCAGTTCTTC. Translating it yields CASSLDTDRSYNEQFF.

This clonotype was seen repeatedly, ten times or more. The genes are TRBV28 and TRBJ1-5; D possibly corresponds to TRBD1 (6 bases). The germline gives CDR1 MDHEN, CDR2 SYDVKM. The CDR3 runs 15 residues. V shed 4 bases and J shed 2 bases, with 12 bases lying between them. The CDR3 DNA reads TGTGCCAGCAGTTCCCAGGGGATGGGCAATCAGCCCCAGCATTTT. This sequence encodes CASSSQGMGNQPQHF.

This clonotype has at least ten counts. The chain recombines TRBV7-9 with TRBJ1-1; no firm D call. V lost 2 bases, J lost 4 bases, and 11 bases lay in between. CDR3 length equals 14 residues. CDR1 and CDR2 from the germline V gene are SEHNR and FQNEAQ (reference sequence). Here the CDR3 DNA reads TGTGCCAGCAGCTTAAATGGAGTGGGCACTGAAGCTTTCTTT. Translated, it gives CASSLNGVGTEAFF.